The clone carrying this T cell receptor beta chain was seen a few times. The antigen is undetermined. Each CDR3 protein gets one entry after TCRdb re-called the RACE reads with MiXCR. The repertoire includes around 120,000 distinct CDR3 sequences, more than 9.5% of them detected once, and roughly 3.2% sits in the top ten. Stated time point: patch test 1, 2 weeks after DPC sensitization. The treatment: therapeutic diphenylcyclopropenone sensitization with weekly scalp DPC. V lost 1 base to trimming and J lost 2 bases, with 9 bases between them. This CDR3 region has 15 residues. Germline CDR1 reads LGHNA; CDR2 reads YSLEER. This sample stems from a study of human T cells and chemical hapten exposure. At the level of the study: On roughly 2 cm by roughly 2 cm of upper inner arm skin, sensitization was performed with 2% DPC. TCR yield per sample varied, mainly due to pooled library volumes.

Points from the study as a whole: Clustering by CDR3 similarity yielded significantly more large clusters from expanded TCRs than controls.

Sample: whole blood, taken in connection with sensitization to the hapten diphenylcyclopropenone (DPC). The TCR sequence derives from a woman between 35 and 50 years old with alopecia areata. Some clones in this sample may be carry-over from other donors' samples. The rearrangement uses TRBV4-3 and TRBJ1-3; no definite D call. The CDR3 DNA reads TGCGCCAGCAGCCAAGCCGCGGTGACTGGAAACACCATATATTTT. Its protein is CASSQAAVTGNTIYF.